This TCR beta chain was sequenced for a study of somatic mutations in cytotoxic T cells in rheumatoid arthritis. Profiling relied on immunoSEQ multiplex PCR, and the TCRdb table lists in-frame clones only, not all of them. Here the sample spans 10,000 to 12,000 clones, more than 75% being singletons. V lost 1 base and J lost 6, with 5 bases in between. The CDR3 loop spans 12 amino acids. Germline assignment: CDR1 SEHNR and CDR2 FQNEAQ (reference sequence). On this clone itself: Antigen specificity is unknown.

Purity of the CD4+ and CD8+ cells, isolated by positive magnetic bead selection, was checked by flow cytometry. General study findings and limits: Reported slight underrepresentation of TRBV07 in rheumatoid arthritis patients was not subjected to multiple-comparison adjustment. Rheumatoid arthritis patients were compared with age-matched healthy controls, and their CD8+ T-cell clonality did not differ significantly.

This receptor was taken from an adult with rheumatoid arthritis. Material for sequencing was CD8+ T cells sorted from blood. The genes are TRBV7-9 and TRBJ2-3; no reliable D call. As DNA, the CDR3 is TGTGCCAGCAGCTTAGTGGCGGATACGCAGTATTTT. It encodes CASSLVADTQYF.